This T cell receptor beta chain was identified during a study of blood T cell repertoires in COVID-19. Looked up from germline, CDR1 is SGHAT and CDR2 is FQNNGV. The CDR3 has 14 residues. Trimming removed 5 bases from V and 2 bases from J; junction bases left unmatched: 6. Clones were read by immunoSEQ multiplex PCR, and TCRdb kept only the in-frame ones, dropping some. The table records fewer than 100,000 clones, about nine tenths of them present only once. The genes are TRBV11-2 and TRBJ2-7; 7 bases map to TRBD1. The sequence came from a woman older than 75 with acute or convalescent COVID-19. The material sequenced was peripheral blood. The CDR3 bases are TGTGCCAGCAGCCAATGGACAGGTCCCTACGAGCAGTACTTC. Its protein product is CASSQWTGPYEQYF.